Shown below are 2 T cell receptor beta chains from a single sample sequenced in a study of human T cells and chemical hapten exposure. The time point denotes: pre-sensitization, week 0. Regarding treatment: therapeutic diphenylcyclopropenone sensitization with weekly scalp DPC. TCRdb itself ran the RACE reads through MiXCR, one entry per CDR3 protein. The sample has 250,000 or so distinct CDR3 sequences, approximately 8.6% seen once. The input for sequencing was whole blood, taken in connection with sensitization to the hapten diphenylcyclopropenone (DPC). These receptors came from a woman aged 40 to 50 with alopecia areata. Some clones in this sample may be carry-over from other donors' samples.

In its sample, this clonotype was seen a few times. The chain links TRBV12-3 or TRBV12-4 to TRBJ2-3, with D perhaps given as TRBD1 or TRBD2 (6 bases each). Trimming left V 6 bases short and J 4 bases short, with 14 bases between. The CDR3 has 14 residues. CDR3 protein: CASSRGQGADTQYF. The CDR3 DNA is TGTGCCAGCAGCCGGGGGCAGGGCGCAGATACGCAGTATTTT.

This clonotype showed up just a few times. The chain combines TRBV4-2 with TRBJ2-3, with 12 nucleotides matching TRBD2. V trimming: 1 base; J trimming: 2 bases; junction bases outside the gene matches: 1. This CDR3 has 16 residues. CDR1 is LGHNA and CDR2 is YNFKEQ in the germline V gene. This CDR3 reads CASSQASGRATDTQYF. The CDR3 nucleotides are TGTGCCAGCAGCCAAGCTAGCGGGAGGGCCACAGATACGCAGTATTTT.